This TCR beta chain comes out of a study of CD8+ T cells in alopecia areata. Points on this clone: Antigen specificity is unknown.

The CDR3 spans 16 residues. The V gene lost 0 bases and the J gene lost 3 bases, with 15 bases spanning the gap. Germline CDR1 is GTSNPN and CDR2 is SVGIG (reference sequence). cDNA prepared by RNA extraction and subsequent reverse transcription served as the template for sequencing. Clones were sequenced by immunoSEQ multiplex PCR, and TCRdb holds only the in-frame ones, with some missing. The table has under 300,000 clones, around three fifths seen once; the top ten hold 0.93%. Whole-study findings and limits: Patients displayed less clarity in TCR sharing than mice, a finding possibly related to HLA. The study found that many expanded lesional clones persisted in scalp and blood during tofacitinib.

This sample's treatment: oral pan-JAK inhibitor, 5-10 mg twice daily. Collected material from alopecia areata patients comprised lesional scalp punch biopsies and peripheral blood. It was from PBMCs that CD4+ and CD8+ T cells were sorted. The sample in question was CD4+ T cells sorted from blood, obtained between weeks 51 and 52, from a patient treated with tofacitinib. V usage is TRBV30 and J usage is TRBJ2-4, with D tentatively TRBD1 (6 bases). The receptor comes from a human donor with alopecia areata. This CDR3 is CAWSVGLGAGKNIQYF. The CDR3 nucleotides are TGTGCCTGGAGTGTAGGGCTGGGGGCAGGCAAAAACATTCAGTACTTC.